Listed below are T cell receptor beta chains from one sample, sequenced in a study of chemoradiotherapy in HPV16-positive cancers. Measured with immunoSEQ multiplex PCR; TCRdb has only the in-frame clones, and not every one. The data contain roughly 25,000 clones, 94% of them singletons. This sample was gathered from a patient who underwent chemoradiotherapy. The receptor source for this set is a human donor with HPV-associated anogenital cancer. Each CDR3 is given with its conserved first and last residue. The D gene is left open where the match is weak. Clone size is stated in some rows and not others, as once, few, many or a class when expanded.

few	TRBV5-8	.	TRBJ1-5	CASGEYSNQPQHF	TGTGCCAGTGGGGAATATAGCAATCAGCCCCAGCATTTT
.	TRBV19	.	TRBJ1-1	CASSLPRENTEAFF	TGTGCCAGTAGTCTTCCGAGGGAGAACACTGAAGCTTTCTTT
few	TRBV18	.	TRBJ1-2	CASSPGLPRNYGYTF	TGTGCCAGCTCACCAGGACTCCCGCGTAACTATGGCTACACCTTC
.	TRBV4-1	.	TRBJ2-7	CASSLSQAGNYEQYF	TGCGCCAGCAGCCTCTCTCAGGCAGGGAACTACGAGCAGTACTTC
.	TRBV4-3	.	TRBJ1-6	CASSQATGYNSPLHF	TGCGCCAGCAGCCAGGCAACAGGGTATAATTCACCCCTCCACTTT
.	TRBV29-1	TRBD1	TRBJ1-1	CSVGQGTEAFF	TGCAGCGTTGGACAGGGCACTGAAGCTTTCTTT
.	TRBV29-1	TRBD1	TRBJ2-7	CSVWTGGVGEQYF	TGCAGCGTGTGGACAGGGGGCGTCGGCGAGCAGTACTTC
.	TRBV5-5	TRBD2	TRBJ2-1	CASSSGTSVYNEQFF	TGTGCCAGCAGCTCCGGGACTAGCGTATACAATGAGCAGTTCTTC
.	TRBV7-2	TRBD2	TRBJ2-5	CASSLAGTSGGGETQYF	TGTGCCAGCAGCTTAGCGGGGACTAGCGGGGGAGGAGAGACCCAGTACTTC
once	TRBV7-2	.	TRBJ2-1	CASNRGAATSNNEQFF	TGTGCCAGCAACCGCGGTGCTGCGACTAGTAACAATGAGCAGTTCTTC
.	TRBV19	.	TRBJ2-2	CASSIPGRNTGELFF	TGTGCCAGTAGTATCCCGGGGAGAAACACCGGGGAGCTGTTTTTT
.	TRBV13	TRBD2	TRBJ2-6	CASSPIRGGASGANVLTF	TGTGCCAGCAGCCCGATCCGGGGGGGCGCTTCTGGGGCCAACGTCCTGACTTTC
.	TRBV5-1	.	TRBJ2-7	CASSRLGAPLDEQYF	TGCGCCAGCAGCCGGTTGGGGGCCCCCCTAGACGAGCAGTACTTC
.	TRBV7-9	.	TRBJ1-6	CASSLDRYNSPLHF	TGTGCCAGCAGCTTAGACAGGTATAATTCACCCCTCCACTTT
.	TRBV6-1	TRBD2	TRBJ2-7	CASSERLAGGSYEQYF	TGTGCCAGCAGTGAAAGACTAGCGGGGGGCTCCTACGAGCAGTACTTC
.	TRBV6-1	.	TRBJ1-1	CASRGGTNTEAFF	TGTGCCAGCAGAGGGGGTACCAACACTGAAGCTTTCTTT
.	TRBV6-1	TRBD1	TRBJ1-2	CASSVGTGHGYTF	TGTGCCAGCAGCGTCGGGACAGGTCATGGCTACACCTTC
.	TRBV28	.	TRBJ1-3	CASRARGRISGNTIYF	TGTGCCAGCAGGGCGAGAGGCAGGATATCTGGAAACACCATATATTTT
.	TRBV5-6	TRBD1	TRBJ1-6	CASSRSTGGSSYNSPLHF	TGTGCCAGCAGCCGTAGTACAGGGGGGAGCTCCTATAATTCACCCCTCCACTTT
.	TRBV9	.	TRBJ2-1	CASSTMGPTYNEQFF	TGTGCCAGCAGCACTATGGGTCCGACCTACAATGAGCAGTTCTTC
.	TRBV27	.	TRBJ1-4	CASRGWGLGIARDEKLFF	TGTGCCAGCAGGGGTTGGGGGTTAGGGATCGCAAGGGATGAAAAACTGTTTTTT
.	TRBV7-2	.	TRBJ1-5	CASSLSGPGNQPQHF	TGTGCCAGCAGCTTATCTGGCCCAGGAAATCAGCCCCAGCATTTT
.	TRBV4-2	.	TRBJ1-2	CASSRTTTGPRYGYTF	TGTGCCAGCAGCCGAACAACGACCGGGCCCCGATATGGCTACACCTTC
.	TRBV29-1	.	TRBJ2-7	CSVFHREAYGYEQYF	TGCAGCGTTTTCCATCGGGAAGCCTATGGCTACGAGCAGTACTTC
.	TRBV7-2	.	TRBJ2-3	CASTLDRYTDTQYF	TGTGCCAGCACCCTGGACCGATACACAGATACGCAGTATTTT
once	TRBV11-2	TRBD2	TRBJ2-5	CASSFSSLRSGGETQYF	TGTGCCAGCAGCTTTTCGAGCCTCCGGTCGGGAGGAGAGACCCAGTACTTC
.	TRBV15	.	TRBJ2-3	CATSRGGKFRTDTQYF	TGTGCCACCAGCAGAGGGGGGAAGTTTCGCACAGATACGCAGTATTTT
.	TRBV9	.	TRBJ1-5	CASSVGGWSNQPQHF	TGTGCCAGCAGCGTTGGGGGCTGGAGCAATCAGCCCCAGCATTTT
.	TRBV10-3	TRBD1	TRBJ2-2	CAISRLSTGANTGELFF	TGTGCCATCAGCAGACTCTCGACAGGGGCGAACACCGGGGAGCTGTTTTTT
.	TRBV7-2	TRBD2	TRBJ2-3	CASSLRGGGADTQYF	TGTGCCAGCAGCTTACGGGGGGGCGGGGCAGATACGCAGTATTTT
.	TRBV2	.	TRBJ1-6	CASNSEGNSPLHF	TGTGCCAGCAATTCGGAGGGGAATTCACCCCTCCACTTT
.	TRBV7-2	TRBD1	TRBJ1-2	CASSPDRGRSGYTF	TGTGCCAGCAGCCCGGACAGGGGGCGAAGTGGCTACACCTTC
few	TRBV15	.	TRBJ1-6	CATSVSSGGSLHF	TGTGCCACCAGTGTTTCATCAGGCGGATCCCTCCACTTT
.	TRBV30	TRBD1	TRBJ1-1	CAWSGRGQGATEAFF	TGTGCCTGGAGTGGTCGGGGACAGGGGGCCACTGAAGCTTTCTTT
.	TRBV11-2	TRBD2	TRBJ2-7	CASSVRLAGDYEQYF	TGTGCCAGCAGCGTACGACTAGCGGGAGACTACGAGCAGTACTTC
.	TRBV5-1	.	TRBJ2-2	CASSFLEANTGELFF	TGCGCCAGCAGCTTCCTAGAAGCGAACACCGGGGAGCTGTTTTTT
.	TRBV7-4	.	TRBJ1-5	CASSTPGRSGNQPQHF	TGTGCCAGCAGCACTCCGGGACGGTCTGGCAATCAGCCCCAGCATTTT
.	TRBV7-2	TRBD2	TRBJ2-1	CASSSSLAGAYNEQFF	TGTGCCAGCAGCTCCTCCTTAGCGGGGGCCTACAATGAGCAGTTCTTC
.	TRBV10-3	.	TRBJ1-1	CAISEWGVNTEAFF	TGTGCCATCAGTGAGTGGGGCGTGAACACTGAAGCTTTCTTT
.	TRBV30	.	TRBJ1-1	CAWSPGSLNTEAFF	TGTGCCTGGAGCCCCGGCAGCCTGAACACTGAAGCTTTCTTT
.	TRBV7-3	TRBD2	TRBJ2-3	CASSLGGAGGDTQYF	TGTGCCAGCAGCTTAGGCGGGGCGGGAGGAGATACGCAGTATTTT
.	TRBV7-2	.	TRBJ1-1	CASRLRGDTEAFF	TGTGCCAGCAGACTAAGAGGGGACACTGAAGCTTTCTTT
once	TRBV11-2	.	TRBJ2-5	CASSSGPSGGTQYF	TGTGCCAGCAGCTCGGGCCCCTCCGGTGGGACCCAGTACTTC
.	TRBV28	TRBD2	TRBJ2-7	CASSVPSGRPGEQYF	TGTGCCAGCAGTGTTCCTAGCGGGAGGCCAGGCGAGCAGTACTTC
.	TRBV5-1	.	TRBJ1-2	CASSLQGPRGGYTF	TGCGCCAGCAGCTTACAAGGGCCGAGGGGTGGCTACACCTTC
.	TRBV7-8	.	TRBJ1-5	CASSFQGGDQPQHF	TGTGCCAGCAGCTTCCAGGGAGGAGATCAGCCCCAGCATTTT
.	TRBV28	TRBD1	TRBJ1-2	CASSPGTEYGYTF	TGTGCCAGCAGTCCCGGGACAGAGTATGGCTACACCTTC
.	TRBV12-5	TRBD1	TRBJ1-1	CASGLVLGRDRDTEAFF	TGTGCTAGTGGTTTGGTACTGGGACGGGACAGGGACACTGAAGCTTTCTTT
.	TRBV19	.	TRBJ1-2	CASSISTPPVAYGYTF	TGTGCCAGTAGTATTTCAACTCCCCCCGTCGCCTATGGCTACACCTTC
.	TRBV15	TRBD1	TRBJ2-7	CATSRGLAGTGTGEQYF	TGTGCCACCAGCAGAGGGCTCGCGGGGACAGGGACGGGCGAGCAGTACTTC
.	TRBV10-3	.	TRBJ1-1	CAISEGRRGVRTEAFF	TGTGCCATCAGTGAAGGGAGGCGGGGTGTGCGCACTGAAGCTTTCTTT
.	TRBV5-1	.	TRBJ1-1	CASSLSSTGETEAFF	TGCGCCAGCAGCTTGTCGTCCACGGGCGAAACTGAAGCTTTCTTT
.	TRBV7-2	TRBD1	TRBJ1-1	CASSFRPGQGKMETEAFF	TGTGCCAGCAGCTTCCGCCCGGGACAGGGGAAGATGGAGACTGAAGCTTTCTTT